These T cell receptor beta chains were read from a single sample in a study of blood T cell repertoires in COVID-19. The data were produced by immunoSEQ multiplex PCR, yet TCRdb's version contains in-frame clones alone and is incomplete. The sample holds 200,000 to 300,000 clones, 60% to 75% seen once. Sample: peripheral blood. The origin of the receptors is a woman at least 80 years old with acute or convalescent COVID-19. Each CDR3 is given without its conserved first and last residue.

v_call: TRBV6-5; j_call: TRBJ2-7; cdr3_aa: ASSYRQEFPYEQY
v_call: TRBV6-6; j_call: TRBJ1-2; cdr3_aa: ASSSTGPHHLYGYT
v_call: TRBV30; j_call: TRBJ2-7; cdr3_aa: AGGQGNYEQY
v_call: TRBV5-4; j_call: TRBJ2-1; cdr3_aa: ASSPGAPGTSGLNNEQF
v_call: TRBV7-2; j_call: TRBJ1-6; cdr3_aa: ASSLVPGGTIYNSPLH
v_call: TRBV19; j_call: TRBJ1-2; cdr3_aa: ATNPIWAQGPNYGYT
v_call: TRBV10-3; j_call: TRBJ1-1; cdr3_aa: AISVGDGDNTEAF
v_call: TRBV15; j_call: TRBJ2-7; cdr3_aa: ATSRNPPDRAGGEQY
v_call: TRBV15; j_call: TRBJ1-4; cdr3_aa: ATSREAGTNEKLF
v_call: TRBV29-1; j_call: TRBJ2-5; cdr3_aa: SVQGPGGAGETQY
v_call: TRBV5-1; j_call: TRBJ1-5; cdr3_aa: ASSLSGNQPQH
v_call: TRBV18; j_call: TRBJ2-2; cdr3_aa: ASSPQGASDTGELF
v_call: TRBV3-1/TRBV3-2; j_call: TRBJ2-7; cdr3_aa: ASGEIRAEQY
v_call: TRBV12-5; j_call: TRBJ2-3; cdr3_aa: ASSRGRILAGGPGDTQY
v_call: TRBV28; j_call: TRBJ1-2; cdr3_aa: ASSSGTNYGYT
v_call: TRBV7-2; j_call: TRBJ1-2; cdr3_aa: ASRGPGQGGEGGYT
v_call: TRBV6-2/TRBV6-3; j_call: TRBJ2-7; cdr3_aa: ASSLARGGAVYEQY
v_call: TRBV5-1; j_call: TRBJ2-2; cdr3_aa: ASSRTPNANTGELF
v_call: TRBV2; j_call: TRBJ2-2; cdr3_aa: ASTSRTSGSRELF
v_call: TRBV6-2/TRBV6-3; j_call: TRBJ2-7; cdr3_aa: ASSYRLAIEQY
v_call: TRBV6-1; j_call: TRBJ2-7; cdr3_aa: ASSEANYEQY
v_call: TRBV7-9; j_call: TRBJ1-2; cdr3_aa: ASSLGEGLFGGNYGYT
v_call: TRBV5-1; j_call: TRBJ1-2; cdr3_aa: ASTGGLYGYT
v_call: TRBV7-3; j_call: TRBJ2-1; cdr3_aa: ASSLTQGPYNEQF
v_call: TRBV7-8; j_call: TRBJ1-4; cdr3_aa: ASSQPGGFEKLF
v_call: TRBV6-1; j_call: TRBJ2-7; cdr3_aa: ASSEVASGGFDEQY
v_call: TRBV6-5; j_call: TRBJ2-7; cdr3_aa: ASRRLAHEQY
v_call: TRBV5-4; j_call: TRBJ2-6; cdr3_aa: ASSLRSSGANVLT
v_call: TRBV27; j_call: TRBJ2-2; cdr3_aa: ASTENTNTGELF